This T cell receptor (beta chain) derives from a study of blood T cell repertoires in COVID-19 (dated by TCRdb to the early 2020s). Describing the broader study: Samples covering the acute and convalescent phases of COVID-19 were provided by collaborators in the United States, Italy and Spain. The material from the prospective study consisted of cDNA or gDNA derived from T cells, B-cell-depleted T cells, or PBMCs. Subjects who had been exposed to COVID-19, were actively infected with it, or had recovered from it provided the deeply sampled blood TCRbeta repertoires that made up the dataset. The repertoires were released in a freely available public database meant as a resource for research on the immune response to SARS-CoV-2. Samples came from the ongoing ImmuneRACE study (first 160 participants) plus 1,254 subjects from 6 global collaborators. The sample metadata nearly always contained a de-identified subject ID, COVID-19 status, age in years and sex. Where available, HLA class I and class II types were taken from metadata supplied by the sample provider and were not determined by assay-based typing. Study-level results and caveats: How much clinical and demographic metadata was included differed by source and by participant, and the metadata was provided uncurated.

TCRbeta CDR3 regions were amplified from genomic DNA by means of the immunoSEQ Assay, a bias-controlled multiplex PCR. The original pipeline was this. Within the assay, amplification of reference gene primers was used to estimate how many nucleated cells each sample contained. Sequence reads were collapsed and filtered to measure the absolute abundance of every unique TCRbeta CDR3 rearrangement. For each sample, productive Simpson clonality was calculated by taking the square root of Simpson's diversity index across productive rearrangements. As stored in TCRdb, this immuneACCESS dataset retains in-frame rearrangements with V and J assigned. A fraction of the clones does not appear; measured against another copy, unresolved V genes explain less than half of the discrepancy, and the remainder lacks a known reason. That table furnishes V, J and clone size, whereas the DNA furnished D and trimming. This sample lists over 250,000 clones; around 89% were detected once. The ten biggest clones cover roughly 4% of the sample.

Samples from volunteer blood donors who had recovered from COVID-19 were contributed by a second Seattle source. Each collaborating institution followed its own protocols to collect whole blood in K2EDTA tubes. For TCRbeta analysis, collaborator samples were shipped as frozen whole blood, as isolated PBMCs, or as DNA extracted from either sample type. Only a few counts were recorded for this clone. Its binding antigen is unknown. No much larger clone is present one base from it, and per-base qualities are unavailable. V sheds 4 bases and J sheds 3 bases, leaving 18 bases between their ends. The cysteine opens and the phenylalanine closes a CDR3 of 16 amino acids. Only CDR3 DNA remains: 48 bases, in frame from the first base. The germline V gene (reference sequence) specifies LNHDA as CDR1 and SQIVND as CDR2.

The clonotype originates from a man aged 60 to 69 who had recovered from COVID-19. Source material: peripheral blood. The V gene is TRBV19 and the J gene is TRBJ2-5; TRBD1 is a weak D gene call, 6 bases matching. The DNA is as follows: TGTGCCAGTAGTACATCCCCCGGACAGACTAAAGAGACCCAGTACTTC. This translates into CASSTSPGQTKETQYF.